The T cell receptor beta chain described here comes from a study of T cells in Graves' hyperthyroidism and ophthalmopathy. Study in general: It was at initial diagnosis, before any treatment, that peripheral blood was collected.

The source material, RNA transcripts, was used to amplify TCR beta CDR3 regions. HTBI primers drove first-round RT-PCR of the TCR CDR3. TCRdb reprocessed the multiplex PCR reads with MiXCR, giving one entry per CDR3 protein. This sample carries some 570,000 distinct CDR3 sequences, 14% of them seen once, and the ten largest clones take roughly 7.7%. In this sample, this clonotype turned up many times. Germline V gene lookup returns CDR1 GTSNPN and CDR2 SVGIG (reference sequence). This CDR3 comprises 17 residues. V was shortened by 0 bases and J by 1 base, with 13 bases between the two germline ends. Clinical symptoms, serum thyroxine, TRAb, thyroid ultrasound and orbital computed tomography established diagnosis.

The chain carries TRBV30 and TRBJ2-6; D might be TRBD2 (6 bases). The sample consisted of blood. The TCR was taken from a woman younger than 30 with Graves' ophthalmopathy. This CDR3 reads CAWSVAGLLSGANVLTF. The CDR3 DNA reads as TGTGCCTGGAGTGTTGCGGGGCTCCTATCTGGGGCCAACGTCCTGACTTTC.